This entry concerns a single T cell receptor (beta chain). Repertoires were generated with immunoSEQ multiplex PCR, while TCRdb's copy carries only in-frame clones and drops some. The data contain some 150,000 clones, 65% to 85% of them seen just once; the ten biggest clones take up under 15%. The data were obtained in a study of blood T cell repertoires in COVID-19. CDR1 is LGHNA and CDR2 is YNFKEQ in the germline V gene. There are 13 residues in the CDR3. V shed 4 bases and J shed 10 bases, with 14 bases lying between them. V and J are TRBV4-2 and TRBJ2-1; the D gene is possibly TRBD2 (6 bases). The source is a man aged 60 to 75 with active or convalescent COVID-19. The sequenced sample consisted of peripheral blood. The CDR3 loop is CASSRGGEGEQFF. Here the CDR3 DNA reads TGTGCCAGCAGCCGGGGCGGGGAAGGCGAGCAGTTCTTC.